The sequence of this TCR beta chain was determined in a study of T cell responses to AZD1222 COVID-19 vaccine. Overall study results and limits: Just a handful of people given AZD1222 tested seropositive at baseline.

This table comes from immunoSEQ multiplex PCR, and its TCRdb copy is limited to in-frame clones, with some not included. This table has more than 70,000 clones, around 90% appearing once. Comments on this clone: What it recognizes is unknown.

The TCR comes from an adult in good health. The sequencing here drew on peripheral blood, taken on day 0 of MenACWY control vaccination.

CDR3 nucleotide sequence: TGTGCCAGCAGCCCCGGGGGGGTCACTGAAGCTTTCTTT. Translation: CASSPGGVTEAFF. The chain recombines TRBV6-2 or TRBV6-3 with TRBJ1-1; D may be TRBD1 (5 bases). Germline V CDR1 and CDR2: MNHEY, SVGEGT. V lost 6 bases to trimming and J lost 4 bases, with 12 bases between them. The CDR3 sequence is 13 residues long.